These 30 T cell receptor beta chains share one sample of origin, sequenced in a study of CXCR3-negative and CXCR3-positive naive CD8 T cells. All TRB cDNA libraries came from 5' RACE performed with UMI labels. Using the 5' RACE reads, TCRdb records one entry per CDR3 protein without DNA. This repertoire includes 7,000 to 8,000 distinct CDR3 sequences. The sample taken for sequencing was naive CXCR3- CD8+ T cells from blood. The subset is: CD45RO-CCR7+CD27+CD95- naive CD8+ T cells lacking CXCR3 (TNR3-). The receptors originated from a human donor in good health. Some clones in this sample may be carry-over from other donors' samples.

The rearrangement joins TRBV29-1 to TRBJ2-1; checking the TCRdb D call of TRBD2 is not possible without DNA. CDR1 and CDR2 (germline): SQVTM, ANQGSEA. The CDR3 covers 14 residues. CDR3 sequence: CSVSEAGGYNEQFF.

The rearrangement uses TRBV12-3 or TRBV12-4 and TRBJ2-1. There are 12 residues in the CDR3. This chain's CDR3 is CASSPSGGKQFF.

The rearrangement uses TRBV28 and TRBJ2-3; the D call from TCRdb, TRBD1, cannot be confirmed without DNA. This CDR3 has 16 amino acids. Germline CDR1 reads MDHEN; CDR2 reads SYDVKM. CDR3 in amino acids: CASSLRAGTTTDTQYF.

This chain uses TRBV12-3 or TRBV12-4 with TRBJ1-2; TCRdb indicates TRBD1, and absent DNA this call remains unverified. This CDR3 region has 15 residues. The CDR3 reads CASSETPSPNYGYTF.

The chain joins TRBV20-1 to TRBJ1-2; with no DNA, the TCRdb D assignment of TRBD1 cannot be verified. Germline V CDR1 and CDR2: DFQATT, SNEGSKA (reference sequence). The CDR3 loop spans 15 amino acids. Here the CDR3 reads CSARQHGEIGYGYTF.

CDR3 residues: CSVEWGARNSGANVLTF. The gene calls are TRBV29-1 and TRBJ2-6; TCRdb indicates TRBD1, and absent DNA this call remains unverified. The CDR3 loop spans 17 amino acids. CDR1 SQVTM and CDR2 ANQGSEA come from the germline V gene. The full variable domain, with the rest looked up from reference TRBV29-1 and TRBJ2-6, is SAVISQKPSRDICQRGTSLTIQCQVDSQVTMMFWYRQQPGQSLTLIATANQGSEATYESGFVIDKFPISRPNLTFSTLTVSNMSPEDSSIYLCSVEWGARNSGANVLTFGAGSRLTVL.

This clonotype is identified as medium-sized from frequency. The chain has TRBV2 and TRBJ2-4; TCRdb reports TRBD2, a call that lacks DNA to check it against. Germline CDR1 reads SNHLY; CDR2 reads FYNNEI. This CDR3 region has 14 residues. The CDR3 here is CASSDSPTSGERYF.

The chain recombines TRBV11-2 with TRBJ2-3; TCRdb indicates TRBD2, and absent DNA this call remains unverified. The germline V gene has CDR1 SGHAT and CDR2 FQNNGV. The CDR3 spans 18 residues. CDR3 in amino acids: CASSSPLAGGRRTDTQYF.

The chain recombines TRBV3-1 with TRBJ2-3; no DNA is available, so the TRBD2 call from TCRdb remains unchecked. The CDR3 is made up of 16 amino acids. CDR1 is LGHDT, CDR2 YNNKEL, per germline (reference sequence). The CDR3 here is CASRPEAGEDTDTQYF.

The rearrangement links TRBV11-2 to TRBJ2-3. The V gene's germline CDR1 is SGHAT and CDR2 FQNNGV. The CDR3 consists of 13 residues. CDR3 protein: CASSLVGSDAQYF.

The rearrangement uses TRBV12-3 or TRBV12-4 and TRBJ1-1; the D gene TCRdb calls, TRBD1, cannot be checked with no DNA. The CDR3 has 15 amino acids. The CDR3 loop is CASSSDRGMNTEAFF.

The rearrangement links TRBV28 to TRBJ2-7; no DNA is available, so the TRBD1 call from TCRdb remains unchecked. CDR1 MDHEN and CDR2 SYDVKM come from the germline V gene. This CDR3 has 14 amino acids. CDR3: CASSPGQVSYEQYF.

The chain links TRBV23-1 to TRBJ2-1. TRBV23-1 is an open reading frame, and its role is uncertain. The CDR3 has 12 residues. CDR3: CASSQGCYEQFF.

The chain carries TRBV2 and TRBJ2-6; TCRdb's D call, TRBD1, is unchecked because there is no DNA. From germline, CDR1 is SNHLY and CDR2 FYNNEI. CDR3 size: 16 residues. The CDR3 sequence is CASSGDRLSGANVLTF.

The chain recombines TRBV4-1 with TRBJ2-1. This CDR3 is 13 amino acids long. CDR1 is MGHRA, CDR2 YSYEKL, per germline. CDR3 amino acids: CASSQRPYNEQFF.

V is TRBV5-6 and J is TRBJ1-1; TCRdb proposes TRBD1, but this gene call is untestable without DNA. Germline assignment: CDR1 SGHDT and CDR2 YYEEEE. This CDR3 contains 14 residues. The CDR3 is CASSLAGANGEAFF.

This CDR3 is CATSPSGYEQFF. The V gene is TRBV24-1, the J gene TRBJ2-1; TCRdb picks TRBD2, but there is no DNA to check that call. CDR3 length: 12 amino acids. Germline CDR1 reads KGHDR; CDR2 reads SFDVKD.

This chain joins TRBV28 and TRBJ2-7; TCRdb's assignment of TRBD1 cannot be checked, as there is no DNA. The CDR3 is 13 amino acids. CDR1 and CDR2 from the germline V gene are MDHEN and SYDVKM. CDR3 sequence: CASSLGGFTEQYF.

According to its frequency, this clonotype is medium-sized. This chain links TRBV5-1 with TRBJ1-1. This CDR3 comprises 14 residues. CDR1 is SGHRS and CDR2 is YFSETQ in the germline V gene. The CDR3 sequence: CASSFGERNTEAFF.

The chain is built from TRBV3-1 and TRBJ2-5; the D call from TCRdb, TRBD1, cannot be confirmed without DNA. This CDR3 has 16 residues. Germline V gives CDR1 LGHDT, CDR2 YNNKEL (reference sequence). The CDR3 is CASSQVVDNLQETQYF.

Its frequency marks this clonotype as medium-sized. The chain combines TRBV20-1 with TRBJ2-5; TCRdb's D gene call, TRBD1, goes unchecked for lack of DNA. Germline CDR1 and CDR2: DFQATT and SNEGSKA (reference sequence). The CDR3 sequence is 14 residues long. CDR3 sequence reads: CSARDRTAQETQYF.

The gene calls are TRBV14 and TRBJ1-3; TCRdb returns TRBD1, unconfirmable since there is no DNA. CDR3 size: 15 residues. CDR1 and CDR2 (germline): SGHDN, FVKESK. The CDR3 reads CASSPDSSSGNPIHF.

The V and J genes are TRBV2 and TRBJ2-7; TCRdb proposes TRBD1, but this gene call is untestable without DNA. Germline V lookup: CDR1 SNHLY, CDR2 FYNNEI. This CDR3 is 17 amino acids long. CDR3: CASSDVPHDRLIDEQYF.

V usage is TRBV19 and J usage is TRBJ2-1; TCRdb returns TRBD2, unconfirmable since there is no DNA. The germline gives CDR1 LNHDA, CDR2 SQIVND (reference sequence). This CDR3 spans 16 amino acids. Here the CDR3 reads CASSPLLAGAYNEQFF.

The chain joins TRBV23-1 to TRBJ2-1; absent DNA, TCRdb's TRBD2 call cannot be checked. TRBV23-1 is recorded as an ORF, its role being uncertain. This CDR3 region has 15 residues. CDR3 residues: CASKNPSSSYNEQFF.

The chain is built from TRBV4-2 and TRBJ2-7; the D call of TRBD1 rests on TCRdb alone, since no DNA is present to check it. There are 13 residues in the CDR3. Germline V lookup: CDR1 LGHNA, CDR2 YNFKEQ. The CDR3 loop reads CASSQGVGTEQYF.

Measured by frequency, this clonotype is medium-sized. The chain couples TRBV2 to TRBJ2-6; the TCRdb D gene call, TRBD1, has no DNA to confirm it. The CDR3 is made up of 17 amino acids. Germline V gives CDR1 SNHLY, CDR2 FYNNEI. CDR3 amino acids: CATPDGGLGSGANVLTF. The entire variable domain, with the rest obtained from reference TRBV2 and TRBJ2-6, is as follows: EPEVTQTPSHQVTQMGQEVILRCVPISNHLYFYWYRQILGQKVEFLVSFYNNEISEKSEIFDDQFSVERPDGSNFTLKIRSTKLEDSAMYFCATPDGGLGSGANVLTFGAGSRLTVL.

This clonotype ranks as medium-sized in terms of frequency. V gene TRBV5-6 combines with J gene TRBJ2-7. CDR3 length equals 13 residues. CDR1 and CDR2 from the germline V gene are SGHDT and YYEEEE. The CDR3: CASSFYTTYEQYF.

This CDR3 is CSVVDRGSYEQYF. The V gene is TRBV29-1, the J gene TRBJ2-7. The CDR3 sequence is 13 residues long. In germline, CDR1 is SQVTM, CDR2 ANQGSEA.

The CDR3 region is CASSQDDRGRTEAFF. J is TRBJ1-1 and V is TRBV3-1; TCRdb selects TRBD1, and the lack of DNA leaves this call unchecked. The CDR3 loop spans 15 amino acids. Germline CDR1 reads LGHDT; CDR2 reads YNNKEL (reference sequence).